Below, 16 T cell receptor beta chains from the same sample are listed, as sequenced in a study of T cells in Graves' hyperthyroidism and ophthalmopathy. From RNA transcripts, TCR beta CDR3 regions were amplified. The HTBI primer set was used in a first-round RT-PCR of the TCR CDR3. TCRdb redid the calling of the multiplex PCR reads with MiXCR, one entry per CDR3 protein. The sample carries around 440,000 distinct CDR3 sequences, 15% to 18% recorded once. Sequenced material: blood. The receptor source for this set is a woman under 30 with Graves' hyperthyroidism.

This clonotype has ten or more counts. The chain couples TRBV28 to TRBJ1-2, with 7 bases that match TRBD1. Germline CDR1 MDHEN, CDR2 SYDVKM. The CDR3 has 13 residues. The V and J ends lost 6 bases and 4 bases, in that order; junction bases with no gene match: 5. The CDR3 protein is CASRKTGIYGYTF. CDR3 nucleotide sequence: TGTGCCAGCAGGAAGACAGGGATCTATGGCTACACCTTC.

Only a few counts were recorded for this clonotype. This chain connects TRBV18 to TRBJ2-4; TRBD2 might be the D (5 bases). This CDR3 region has 15 residues. Looked up from germline, CDR1 is KGHSH and CDR2 is LQKENI. The V and J ends lost 3 bases and 3 bases respectively, with 12 bases between them. CDR3 protein: CASSPSLGSKNIQYF. The CDR3 bases are TGTGCCAGCTCACCGTCTCTAGGGAGCAAAAACATTCAGTACTTC.

The table lists this clonotype with many counts. The rearrangement joins TRBV7-9 to TRBJ2-6, with D perhaps being TRBD1 or TRBD2 (5 bases each). CDR1 and CDR2 (germline): SEHNR, FQNEAQ (reference sequence). CDR3 length: 17 residues. The V and J ends lost 3 bases and 2 bases respectively, with 14 bases between them. The CDR3 coding sequence is TGTGCCAGCAGCTTTGGGGGTGCCAGGGCTGGGGCCAACGTCCTGACTTTC. Its translation: CASSFGGARAGANVLTF. Full variable domain (remainder filled in from reference TRBV7-9 and TRBJ2-6): DTGVSQNPRHKITKRGQNVTFRCDPISEHNRLYWYRQTLGQGPEFLTYFQNEAQLEKSRLLSDRFSAERPKGSFSTLEIQRTEQGDSAMYLCASSFGGARAGANVLTFGAGSRLTVL.

This sequence joins TRBV28 and TRBJ2-7, with 7 bases matching TRBD1. Germline CDR1 and CDR2: MDHEN and SYDVKM. Trimming took 4 bases from V and 4 from J; bases not matched to a gene: 10. This CDR3 region has 15 residues. Here the CDR3 reads CASSSTGMIKYEQYF. The CDR3 DNA is TGTGCCAGCAGTTCGACAGGGATGATAAAATACGAGCAGTACTTC.

The chain links TRBV9 to TRBJ1-2; D ambiguous. Germline V gives CDR1 SGDLS, CDR2 YYNGEE. V lost 1 base to trimming and J lost 2 bases, with 6 bases between them. This CDR3 contains 13 residues. CDR3 loop: CASSVSPNYGYTF. CDR3 DNA sequence: TGTGCCAGCAGCGTATCACCGAACTATGGCTACACCTTC.

The CDR3 protein is CASSLASGQGARGYTF. CDR3 DNA sequence: TGTGCCAGCAGCTTAGCGAGCGGGCAGGGGGCGCGTGGCTACACCTTC. The chain recombines TRBV7-9 with TRBJ1-2; 8 positions match TRBD1. The germline gives CDR1 SEHNR, CDR2 FQNEAQ (reference sequence). This CDR3 contains 16 residues. Germline trimming cut 0 bases from V and 7 bases from J; bases unmatched to any gene: 10.

This clonotype was observed a handful of times. The junction departs from the called germline gene at one end, perhaps through a read error. The rearrangement uses TRBV14 and TRBJ1-2; no reliable D call. Germline V gene lookup returns CDR1 SGHDN and CDR2 FVKESK. The CDR3 is 14 residues long. CDR3 nucleotides: TGTGCCAGCAGCCAAGGGGAGGGTTACTACGGCTACACCTTC. Amino acids: CASSQGEGYYGYTF.

This clonotype showed up just a few times. The genes are TRBV4-1 and TRBJ2-7; perhaps TRBD1 as D (6 bases). Per the germline V gene, CDR1 is MGHRA and CDR2 is YSYEKL. V dropped 0 bases and J dropped 3 bases, with 15 bases sitting between them. This CDR3 is built from 16 residues. The CDR3 protein is CASSQDSSWDNYEQYF. As DNA, the CDR3 is TGCGCCAGCAGCCAAGATTCGTCCTGGGACAACTACGAGCAGTACTTC.

The chain carries TRBV6-2 or TRBV6-3 and TRBJ2-1, with D possibly TRBD1 on 7 matching bases. Germline assignment: CDR1 MNHEY and CDR2 SVGEGT. This CDR3 is 18 amino acids long. The V end was cut by 2 bases, the J end by 0 bases, with 17 bases between. The CDR3, as DNA: TGTGCCAGCAGTTACACTACCGACAGGGAGGCCTCCTACAATGAGCAGTTCTTC. Protein sequence: CASSYTTDREASYNEQFF.

There are many counts of this clonotype. The chain links TRBV28 to TRBJ1-6; a possible D gene is TRBD1 (5 bases). This CDR3 is built from 15 residues. V was pared by 5 bases and J by 7 bases, with 15 bases between. Germline V gene data show CDR1 as MDHEN and CDR2 as SYDVKM. In DNA form, the CDR3 reads TGTGCCAGCAGTAGAGGGGATGTGCGGAATTCACCCCTCCACTTT. Translation: CASSRGDVRNSPLHF.

This clonotype was counted a few times. The gene calls are TRBV7-8 and TRBJ2-2; the match to TRBD1 covers 9 bases. The junction had 6 bases not matched to a gene; V was cut back by 3 bases and J by 4 bases. Germline V lookup: CDR1 SGHVS, CDR2 FQNEAQ. This CDR3 spans 16 amino acids. The CDR3 region is CASSFPGQGLTGELFF. CDR3 in DNA: TGTGCCAGCAGCTTCCCGGGACAGGGTCTCACCGGGGAGCTGTTTTTT.

This clonotype was seen repeatedly, ten times or more. The J gene is TRBJ2-7, the V gene TRBV5-1; D is unclear. The CDR3 is made up of 15 amino acids. V lost 4 bases and J 1 base, leaving 15 bases between the germline ends. Germline-derived CDR1 and CDR2 are SGHRS and YFSETQ. The CDR3 loop reads CASSPFAATSYEQYF. In nucleotides, the CDR3 is TGCGCCAGCAGCCCCTTTGCGGCTACATCCTACGAGCAGTACTTC.

This clonotype was detected ten times or more. This chain uses TRBV7-3 with TRBJ2-1; D possibly uses TRBD1 or TRBD2 (6 bases each). V was shortened by 2 bases and J by 6 bases, with 14 bases between the two germline ends. Germline assignment: CDR1 SGHTA and CDR2 FQGTGA. This CDR3 is built from 15 residues. CDR3 nucleotide sequence: TGTGCCAGCAGCTTAGTTGGGGGGCCTGGCAATGAGCAGTTCTTC. Translating it yields CASSLVGGPGNEQFF.

The table lists this clonotype with many counts. The rearrangement uses TRBV20-1 and TRBJ1-1, with 7 bases fitting TRBD1. Germline V gene data show CDR1 as DFQATT and CDR2 as SNEGSKA (reference sequence). The CDR3 sequence is 12 residues long. V was clipped by 6 bases and J by 5 bases; unmatched bases: 6. The CDR3: CSARGQNTEAFF. The DNA of the CDR3 is TGCAGTGCAAGGGGGCAAAATACTGAAGCTTTCTTT.

This clonotype was detected many times. This CDR3 reads CASRSLDIQYF. The CDR3 DNA reads TGTGCCAGCAGGTCCCTTGACATTCAGTACTTC. This chain connects TRBV28 to TRBJ2-4; unclear D gene. Germline V lookup: CDR1 MDHEN, CDR2 SYDVKM. The CDR3 has 11 residues. V lost 6 bases to trimming and J lost 8 bases, with 8 bases between them.

This clonotype was seen at least ten times. The rearrangement joins TRBV5-1 to TRBJ2-7; the D gene is possibly TRBD1 (7 bases). The CDR3 is 14 residues long. V was pared by 2 bases and J by 3 bases, with 12 bases between. The germline V gene has CDR1 SGHRS and CDR2 YFSETQ. DNA for the CDR3: TGCGCCAGCAGCTTCAGGGGGGCGAACTACGAGCAGTACTTC. Its translation is CASSFRGANYEQYF.